This is a list of T cell receptor beta chains from one sample in a study of a mutant IDH1 vaccine in newly diagnosed glioma. These TCRs are of unknown antigen specificity. Clones were sequenced by immunoSEQ multiplex PCR, and TCRdb holds only the in-frame ones, with some missing. The sample has about 50,000 clones, about 81% seen once. This material consisted of PBMCs, taken from a glioma patient whose treatment included an IDH1 peptide vaccine. These receptors were collected from a woman aged 25 to 45 with glioma. Some clones in this sample may be carry-over from other donors' samples. Both conserved end residues are part of each CDR3. The D gene is left open where the match is weak. For some rows the clone size is stated as once, few or many, or as a class when expanded; others skip it.

abundance	v_gene	d_gene	j_gene	CDR3nt	CDR3aa
-	TRBV4-1	TRBD1	TRBJ2-7	TGCGCCAGCAGCCGGATAACCGGGACAGCCTACGAGCAGTACTTC	CASSRITGTAYEQYF
-	TRBV5-8	-	TRBJ1-1	TGTGCCAGCAGCTCAATTGGGGTGAACACTGAAGCTTTCTTT	CASSSIGVNTEAFF
-	TRBV5-5	TRBD1	TRBJ1-1	TGTGCCAGCAGCCTGGCCCAGGGGGCGAACGAAGCTTTCTTT	CASSLAQGANEAFF
-	TRBV29-1	-	TRBJ2-4	TGCAGCGTTGAAGATCTGGCCGTAGCCAAAAACATTCAGTACTTC	CSVEDLAVAKNIQYF
-	TRBV6-5	-	TRBJ2-1	TGTGCCAGCAGTTACATCCCCCGGAGCTCCTACAATGAGCAGTTCTTC	CASSYIPRSSYNEQFF
-	TRBV5-1	TRBD1	TRBJ1-2	TGCGCCAGCAGCTACGACAGGGGGGCTGGCTACACCTTC	CASSYDRGAGYTF
-	TRBV9	-	TRBJ2-3	TGTGCCAGCAGCGTGATAGGCAGGGTAGATAGCACAGATACGCAGTATTTT	CASSVIGRVDSTDTQYF
-	TRBV11-1	TRBD2	TRBJ2-1	TGTGGTACCGGGACTAGCTTCAACAATGAGCAGTTCTTC	CGTGTSFNNEQFF
-	TRBV6-5	-	TRBJ2-5	TGTGCCAGCAGTTACAACCAAGAGACCCAGTACTTC	CASSYNQETQYF
-	TRBV7-6	-	TRBJ2-7	TGTGCCAGCAGCTTAGCGCCGGGTAGTAGCTCCTACGAGCAGTACTTC	CASSLAPGSSSYEQYF
-	TRBV5-6	-	TRBJ2-1	TGTGCCAGCAGCTTGGGAGGTAGTGAGCAGTTCTTC	CASSLGGSEQFF
-	TRBV19	TRBD2	TRBJ2-1	TGTGCCAGTAGTATCCTAGCGGGAGGGGTCTCGAATGAGCAGTTCTTC	CASSILAGGVSNEQFF
-	TRBV10-3	TRBD2	TRBJ2-3	TGTGCCATCTACGCCGGGAGGCTCAGCACAGATACGCAGTATTTT	CAIYAGRLSTDTQYF
-	TRBV4-1	-	TRBJ2-2	TGCGCCAGCAGCCAAGATAGAGACTTCGCGGCCGGGGAGCTGTTTTTT	CASSQDRDFAAGELFF
-	TRBV5-4	TRBD2	TRBJ2-3	TGTGCCAGCAGCCCGGGACTAGGCATGGCAGATACGCAGTATTTT	CASSPGLGMADTQYF
-	TRBV29-1	-	TRBJ2-2	TGCAGCGTTGGATCCAGGGATAACACCGGGGAGCTGTTTTTT	CSVGSRDNTGELFF
-	TRBV2	TRBD1	TRBJ1-1	TGTGCCAGCAGGCCGACAGGGTACACTGAAGCTTTCTTT	CASRPTGYTEAFF
-	TRBV29-1	-	TRBJ2-1	TGCAGCGTCCCCCTACCGGGGTCCAATGAGCAGTTCTTC	CSVPLPGSNEQFF
-	TRBV10-2	-	TRBJ1-5	TGCGCCAGCAGTTCGCGGGGGGATAGCAATCAGCCCCAGCATTTT	CASSSRGDSNQPQHF
-	TRBV6-1	TRBD1	TRBJ1-2	TGTGCCAGCAGTGCACAGGGGGCAATCTATGGCTACACCTTC	CASSAQGAIYGYTF
-	TRBV10-3	-	TRBJ1-1	TGTGCCATCTCTAGGGCCGGGGGCGACATGAACACTGAAGCTTTCTTT	CAISRAGGDMNTEAFF
-	TRBV29-1	-	TRBJ2-1	TGCAGCTTCTGGACTGTGGATATCAATGAGCAGTTCTTC	CSFWTVDINEQFF
-	TRBV2	TRBD1	TRBJ1-1	TGTGCCAGCGGGGGGGACAGGGGAGTGGGACGGAACACTGAAGCTTTCTTT	CASGGDRGVGRNTEAFF
-	TRBV2	-	TRBJ2-1	TGTGCCAGCACCCTCCGGCGGGGTGATGAGCAGTTCTTC	CASTLRRGDEQFF
-	TRBV27	TRBD1	TRBJ1-1	TGTGCCAGCATAGGACAGGGGGTCACTGAAGCTTTCTTT	CASIGQGVTEAFF
few	TRBV12-5	TRBD1	TRBJ1-1	TGTGCTTCACTTGGCCCGGGACAGGGCTGGACTGAAGCTTTCTTT	CASLGPGQGWTEAFF
-	TRBV27	-	TRBJ2-7	TGTGCCAGCAGGTCCCAGAGGGGGGCGCTCCACGAGCAGTACTTC	CASRSQRGALHEQYF
-	TRBV7-6	-	TRBJ2-2	TGTGCCAGCAGCTTAGGCCAACGGACCGGGGAGCTGTTTTTT	CASSLGQRTGELFF
-	TRBV6-4	TRBD1	TRBJ2-2	TGTGCCAGCAGTGACTCGGGACAGGGGAACACCGGGGAGCTGTTTTTT	CASSDSGQGNTGELFF
-	TRBV7-9	TRBD1	TRBJ2-7	TGTGCCAGCAGCCTGACAGGGACCGACGAGCAGTACTTC	CASSLTGTDEQYF
-	TRBV19	TRBD1	TRBJ2-7	TGTGCCAGTAGTGCCGGACAGGGGGCATCCTACGAGCAGTACTTC	CASSAGQGASYEQYF
-	TRBV7-8	-	TRBJ1-5	TGTGCCAGCAGCTTAGTCAGAACGGATAGCAATCAGCCCCAGCATTTT	CASSLVRTDSNQPQHF
-	TRBV27	-	TRBJ1-5	TGTGCCAGCAGTTTATCAACGGGAAGCAATCAGCCCCAGCATTTT	CASSLSTGSNQPQHF
-	TRBV4-1	TRBD1	TRBJ1-2	TGCGCCAGCAGCCGCCTGGACAGGGAGATTCCCTATGGCTACACCTTC	CASSRLDREIPYGYTF
few	TRBV19	-	TRBJ1-5	TGTGCCAGTAGTACTGAACCGGGACGCAGGAGCAATCAGCCCCAGCATTTT	CASSTEPGRRSNQPQHF
-	TRBV7-9	-	TRBJ2-7	TGTGCCAGCAGCCTTACCGGACAGTTCCTCTCCTACGAGCAGTACTTC	CASSLTGQFLSYEQYF
-	TRBV30	TRBD2	TRBJ2-3	TGTGCCTGGAGCCCACTAGCGGCTACGCAGTATTTT	CAWSPLAATQYF
-	TRBV13	-	TRBJ1-2	TGTGCCAGCAGCTTCCAGCCGTTGGGGGCGTGGGACTATGGCTACACCTTC	CASSFQPLGAWDYGYTF
once	TRBV18	TRBD1	TRBJ1-1	TGTGCCAGCTCCCAACAGGGGATGGACACTGAAGCTTTCTTT	CASSQQGMDTEAFF
few	TRBV28	TRBD1	TRBJ1-3	TGTGCCAGCAGTTCACCGGGACAGTTGGGAAACTCTGGAAACACCATATATTTT	CASSSPGQLGNSGNTIYF
once	TRBV11-3	-	TRBJ1-1	TGTGCCAGCAGATCTACAGGTCCGGACACTGAAGCTTTCTTT	CASRSTGPDTEAFF
-	TRBV30	-	TRBJ1-5	TGTGCCTGGAGCAGAGACCTAAGGGAGCCCCAGCATTTT	CAWSRDLREPQHF
-	TRBV7-9	TRBD2	TRBJ2-1	TGTGCCAGCAGCTCGTGGCTAGCGGGCCACAATGAGCAGTTCTTC	CASSSWLAGHNEQFF
-	TRBV28	-	TRBJ1-1	TGTGCCAGCACCCTGACGGGGACTAACACTGAAGCTTTCTTT	CASTLTGTNTEAFF
-	TRBV10-3	-	TRBJ2-5	TGTGCCATCAGTGAGGGGCGCCGGGAGACCCAGTACTTC	CAISEGRRETQYF
-	TRBV6-1	-	TRBJ2-2	TGTGCCAGCAGTGCCATTTCGGACTCCGGAGAGCTGTTTTTT	CASSAISDSGELFF
-	TRBV2	-	TRBJ1-5	TGTGCCAGCAGTGGACAGGCCGGAAATCAGCCCCAGCATTTT	CASSGQAGNQPQHF
-	TRBV6-5	-	TRBJ1-5	TGTGCCAGCAGCCCGGACGGGTTTAATCAGCCCCAGCATTTT	CASSPDGFNQPQHF
-	TRBV12-5	-	TRBJ2-1	TGTGCTAGTGGTCCCAACAATGAGCAGTTCTTC	CASGPNNEQFF
-	TRBV2	-	TRBJ1-2	TGTGCCAGCAGCCCCGATGGGCCCTATGGCTACACCTTC	CASSPDGPYGYTF
-	TRBV21-1	-	TRBJ1-2	TGTGCCAGCAGCAAAGTAACCCGGACTTATGGCTACACCTTC	CASSKVTRTYGYTF
few	TRBV19	-	TRBJ1-5	TGTGCCAGTAGGATGGACGGGTTTAGCAATCAGCCCCAGCATTTT	CASRMDGFSNQPQHF
-	TRBV19	-	TRBJ2-4	TGTGCCAGTACCATTGGGGATGCGGACATTCAGTACTTC	CASTIGDADIQYF
-	TRBV30	-	TRBJ2-1	TGTGCCTGGGTGACTAGTGGCGATGAGCAGTTCTTC	CAWVTSGDEQFF
-	TRBV9	-	TRBJ1-3	TGTGCCAGCAGCGACTCGGGAGGAGGGGTTGGAAACACCATATATTTT	CASSDSGGGVGNTIYF
large	TRBV19	TRBD2	TRBJ2-3	TGTGCCAGTAAAGCGGGACTCTGGTATTATTTT	CASKAGLWYYF
few	TRBV2	-	TRBJ2-6	TGTGCCAGCAACATGGGACTGACTAACTCTGGGGCCAACGTCCTGACTTTC	CASNMGLTNSGANVLTF